The 5 T cell receptor beta chains listed next were all sequenced from one sample in a study of OX40 agonist ivuxolimab in advanced cancers. Measured with immunoSEQ multiplex PCR; TCRdb has only the in-frame clones, and not every one. The sample holds approximately 58,000 clones, about 82% seen once. The sample consisted of CD4+ or CD8+ T cells sorted from blood, taken in a trial of the OX40 agonist ivuxolimab. The receptors originated from an adult with an advanced solid tumor such as melanoma, head and neck, liver or kidney cancer.

The chain employs TRBV7-9 and TRBJ1-2; 7 bases are shared with TRBD1. This CDR3 has 15 residues. From germline, CDR1 is SEHNR and CDR2 FQNEAQ (reference sequence). Trimming at V came to 2 bases and at J to 4 bases, leaving 7 bases not matched to a gene. The CDR3 nucleotides read TGTGCCAGCAGCTTAACCTCCGGGACAGCCTATGGCTACACCTTC. It translates to CASSLTSGTAYGYTF.

The gene calls are TRBV28 and TRBJ2-7, with TRBD1 identical over 9 bases. The germline V gene has CDR1 MDHEN and CDR2 SYDVKM. Trimming removed 8 bases from V and 0 bases from J; junction bases left unmatched: 8. The CDR3 has 15 residues. CDR3 residues: CASHTGTGISYEQYF. The CDR3 nucleotides are TGTGCCAGCCATACCGGGACAGGGATCTCCTACGAGCAGTACTTC. The whole variable domain, filled in from reference TRBV28 and TRBJ2-7, reads DVKVTQSSRYLVKRTGEKVFLECVQDMDHENMFWYRQDPGLGLRLIYFSYDVKMKEKGDIPEGYSVSREKKERFSLILESASTNQTSMYLCASHTGTGISYEQYFGPGTRLTVT.

The chain is built from TRBV7-2 and TRBJ1-1; unclear D gene. Germline CDR1 SGHTA, CDR2 FQGNSA. The CDR3 totals 11 residues. Trimming pared 7 bases from V and 7 bases from J, leaving 10 bases between. DNA for the CDR3: TGTGCCAGCACCATGATCAATGAAGCTTTCTTT. Its translation: CASTMINEAFF.

The chain combines TRBV7-2 with TRBJ1-4; D not certain. Germline CDR1 SGHTA, CDR2 FQGNSA. This CDR3 is 13 amino acids long. Trimming shortened V by 3 bases and J by 4 bases, and 6 bases separated the two germline ends. The CDR3, as DNA: TGTGCCAGCAGCTTGATGTTTAATGAAAAACTGTTTTTT. It codes for CASSLMFNEKLFF.

This clone has more than one count but fewer than ten. The chain is built from TRBV15 and TRBJ1-1; D call uncertain. The CDR3 totals 15 residues. Germline-derived CDR1 and CDR2 are LNHNV and YYDKDF (reference sequence). Trimming removed 2 bases from V and 6 bases from J, with 16 bases in between. The CDR3 loop reads CATSRSGSLRPEAFF. CDR3 nucleotide sequence: TGTGCCACCAGCAGATCGGGCAGTTTGAGGCCTGAAGCTTTCTTT.